These 12 T cell receptor beta chains were all obtained from the same sample, sequenced in a study of regulatory T cells in long-lasting Graves disease. Construction of the TCR beta libraries employed iRepertoire HTBI primers in conjunction with Arm-PCR of CDR3 regions. Each CDR3 protein gets one entry after TCRdb re-called the multiplex PCR reads with MiXCR. Of over 500,000 distinct CDR3 sequences in the sample, around 15% were seen once. Time point here: newly diagnosed GD, antithyroid drugs for less than 3 months. Construction of the TCR library relied on RNA isolated from PBMCs. These sequences were also reported in another study, on T cells in Graves' hyperthyroidism and ophthalmopathy.

Material: peripheral blood mononuclear cells (PBMCs), obtained at new diagnosis, from a patient treated with antithyroid drugs. These receptors all stem from a man between 18 and 35 years old with Graves disease.

This clonotype has a count of ten or more. This chain connects TRBV28 to TRBJ2-1; weak D call: TRBD2 (6 bases). Germline V CDR1 and CDR2: MDHEN, SYDVKM. Trimming pared 10 bases from V and 7 bases from J, leaving 11 bases between. The CDR3 covers 11 residues. Written as DNA, the CDR3 is TGTGCCATCTCAGGGAGGAATGAGCAGTTCTTC. Encoded protein: CAISGRNEQFF.

The rearrangement uses TRBV29-1 and TRBJ2-1; TRBD2 agrees at 11 bases. The CDR3 consists of 18 residues. Per the germline V gene, CDR1 is SQVTM and CDR2 is ANQGSEA. The V gene end was trimmed by 1 base and the J gene end by 0 bases; junction bases not matched to a gene: 8. DNA of the CDR3: TGCAGCGTTGAAGGACTAGCGGGACCTTTCAGCTCCTACAATGAGCAGTTCTTC. Protein sequence: CSVEGLAGPFSSYNEQFF.

This chain connects TRBV7-9 to TRBJ1-5; 9 nucleotides match TRBD1. Trimming removed 5 bases from V and 7 bases from J; junction bases left unmatched: 9. Germline V lookup: CDR1 SEHNR, CDR2 FQNEAQ (reference sequence). This CDR3 contains 15 residues. CDR3 region: CASSAGTGFNQPQHF. CDR3 coding DNA: TGTGCCAGCAGCGCGGGGACAGGGTTTAACCAGCCCCAGCATTTT.

V gene TRBV14 combines with J gene TRBJ2-7, with no clear D. The V and J ends lost 4 bases and 0 bases respectively, with 10 bases between them. The germline gives CDR1 SGHDN, CDR2 FVKESK. This CDR3 has 14 amino acids. CDR3 residues: CASSRIEASYEQYF. The CDR3 DNA reads TGTGCCAGCAGCCGAATCGAGGCCTCCTACGAGCAGTACTTC.

The chain has TRBV6-4 and TRBJ1-5; no definite D call. Deletions cut 5 bases from V and 1 base from J, with 6 bases between. Germline CDR1 reads MRHNA; CDR2 reads SNTAGT. The CDR3 extends over 13 amino acids. This CDR3 is CASSSISNQPQHF. The CDR3 nucleotides read TGTGCCAGCAGTTCAATCAGCAATCAGCCCCAGCATTTT.

This clonotype has just a few counts. The gene calls are TRBV7-9 and TRBJ1-4; D might be TRBD1 (5 bases). Germline V gene sequence: CDR1 SEHNR, CDR2 FQNEAQ (reference sequence). V was trimmed by 6 bases and J by 7 bases, leaving 12 bases between them. The CDR3 totals 13 residues. In DNA form, the CDR3 reads TGTGCCAGCAGAGGAGGGGCTCCTGAAAAACTGTTTTTT. This encodes CASRGGAPEKLFF.

This rearrangement joins TRBV5-1 to TRBJ1-4; D unclear. The CDR3 is 15 amino acids. Germline CDR1 is SGHRS and CDR2 is YFSETQ. V lost 4 bases and J lost 0, with 10 bases in between. In DNA, the CDR3 is TGCGCCAGCAGCCTCCCATCGGCAACTAATGAAAAACTGTTTTTT. It translates to CASSLPSATNEKLFF.

About this clonotype itself: A read error may be the cause here, since a much bigger clone is one base away. V usage is TRBV5-5 and J usage is TRBJ2-1, with D hard to call. There are 13 residues in the CDR3. Germline V gene data show CDR1 as SGHKS and CDR2 as YYEKEE (reference sequence). CDR3 region: CTSNPGALREQFF. The CDR3 bases are TGTACCAGCAACCCCGGCGCGTTGCGCGAGCAGTTCTTC.

This clonotype came up a few times. This chain connects TRBV7-9 to TRBJ2-2; D is undetermined. Trimming took off 5 bases at V and 4 bases at J, with 8 bases between the two ends. The germline CDR1 and CDR2 sequences are SEHNR and FQNEAQ (reference sequence). The CDR3 consists of 13 residues. CDR3 region: CASSKAGTGELFF. DNA for the CDR3: TGTGCCAGCAGCAAGGCCGGCACCGGGGAGCTGTTTTTT.

This clonotype was counted between two and nine times. An end of the junction does not agree with germline; a read error may underlie this. The rearrangement joins TRBV27 to TRBJ1-2, with D maybe TRBD1 (5 bases). The CDR3 extends over 13 amino acids. Per the germline V gene, CDR1 is MNHEY and CDR2 is SMNVEV (reference sequence). CDR3 in amino acids: CASSLEGRWGCTF. The DNA for the CDR3 is TGTGCCAGCAGTTTGGAGGGGCGTTGGGGCTGCACCTTC.

This clonotype was counted many times. This sequence joins TRBV5-5 and TRBJ2-1; 8 bases match TRBD2. J gave up 9 bases and V 5 bases, and 7 bases lay outside the gene matches. CDR1 and CDR2 (germline): SGHKS, YYEKEE (reference sequence). The CDR3 is 13 amino acids. The CDR3 DNA sequence: TGTGCCAGCAGTGGGACTAGTGATCTTGAGCAGTTCTTC. It encodes CASSGTSDLEQFF.

This clonotype showed up many times. The chain joins TRBV7-9 to TRBJ2-7; 9 nucleotides align to TRBD1. The CDR3 totals 16 residues. Germline V gene data show CDR1 as SEHNR and CDR2 as FQNEAQ (reference sequence). The V segment lost 4 bases and the J segment 6 bases; nucleotides outside the gene matches: 13. CDR3 protein: CASSSESHRGLSEQYF. Written as DNA, the CDR3 is TGTGCCAGCAGCTCGGAATCTCACAGGGGGCTAAGCGAGCAGTACTTC.